This is a list of T cell receptor beta chains from one sample in a study of cytomegalovirus exposure and HLA in healthy donors. Here immunoSEQ multiplex PCR was the method, and the copy in TCRdb shows in-frame clones only, minus some. The sample records 110,000 to 150,000 clones, less than 85% being singletons. The sequenced sample consisted of PBMCs. These receptors came from a man younger than 35 in good health and CMV-seropositive. CDR3s include the opening cysteine and the closing phenylalanine or tryptophan. The order of the fields is V gene, J gene, clone size, D gene, CDR3 length, CDR3 protein, CDR3 DNA. A D gene is named only where the DNA matches it firmly. Not every row has a clone size; where given, it reads once, few, many or a size class.

V: TRBV28; J: TRBJ2-7; size: NA; D: TRBD2; length: 15; CDR3: CASSFTSGISYEQYF; DNA: TGTGCCAGCAGTTTTACTAGCGGGATCTCCTACGAGCAGTACTTC
V: TRBV28; J: TRBJ2-7; size: NA; D: TRBD2; length: 14; CDR3: CASRSSGRVYEQYF; DNA: TGTGCCAGCAGGTCTAGCGGGAGGGTCTACGAGCAGTACTTC
V: TRBV19; J: TRBJ2-7; size: NA; D: TRBD2; length: 16; CDR3: CASSQGLAGLLKEQYF; DNA: TGTGCCAGTAGCCAGGGCCTAGCGGGATTACTTAAGGAGCAGTACTTC
V: TRBV11-2; J: TRBJ2-3; size: once; D: NA; length: 16; CDR3: CASSLISQGSTDTQYF; DNA: TGTGCCAGCAGCTTAATATCCCAGGGCAGCACAGATACGCAGTATTTT
V: TRBV5-4; J: TRBJ2-7; size: NA; D: NA; length: 14; CDR3: CASSLPQDLGEQYF; DNA: TGTGCCAGCAGCTTGCCACAGGACCTCGGCGAGCAGTACTTC
V: TRBV15; J: TRBJ1-2; size: once; D: TRBD1; length: 15; CDR3: CATSREGDSNYGYTF; DNA: TGTGCCACCAGCAGAGAAGGGGACAGTAACTATGGCTACACCTTC
V: TRBV28; J: TRBJ2-2; size: NA; D: NA; length: 14; CDR3: CASITGTNTGELFF; DNA: TGTGCCAGCATAACGGGTACCAACACCGGGGAGCTGTTTTTT
V: TRBV5-4; J: TRBJ2-7; size: once; D: NA; length: 13; CDR3: CASSRDRSYEQYF; DNA: TGTGCCAGCAGCCGCGACAGGTCCTACGAGCAGTACTTC
V: TRBV5-4; J: TRBJ2-3; size: NA; D: NA; length: 13; CDR3: CASSQFSTDTQYF; DNA: TGTGCCAGCAGCCAGTTTAGCACAGATACGCAGTATTTT
V: TRBV5-1; J: TRBJ1-2; size: few; D: TRBD1; length: 17; CDR3: CASSLAGTGANAYGYTF; DNA: TGCGCCAGCAGCTTGGCGGGGACAGGGGCAAACGCCTATGGCTACACCTTC
V: TRBV7-9; J: TRBJ2-7; size: NA; D: NA; length: 14; CDR3: CASSLVGSRPEQYF; DNA: TGTGCCAGCAGCTTAGTTGGGTCCAGGCCCGAGCAGTACTTC
V: TRBV5-1; J: TRBJ1-1; size: NA; D: TRBD1; length: 14; CDR3: CASSLGTGDTEAFF; DNA: TGCGCCAGCAGCTTGGGGACAGGGGACACTGAAGCTTTCTTT
V: TRBV28; J: TRBJ1-5; size: once; D: NA; length: 16; CDR3: CASSSRGAGAEQPQHF; DNA: TGTGCCAGCAGTTCGAGAGGGGCAGGGGCGGAACAGCCCCAGCATTTT
V: TRBV6-1; J: TRBJ2-1; size: few; D: TRBD2; length: 14; CDR3: CASLSGRSYNEQFF; DNA: TGTGCCAGTCTAAGCGGGAGGTCCTACAATGAGCAGTTCTTC
V: TRBV20-1; J: TRBJ1-1; size: NA; D: NA; length: 11; CDR3: CSARVTGEAFF; DNA: TGCAGTGCTAGAGTGACAGGTGAAGCTTTCTTT
V: TRBV27; J: TRBJ1-5; size: NA; D: TRBD1; length: 15; CDR3: CASSFRRGGNQPQHF; DNA: TGTGCCAGCAGTTTCCGCAGGGGGGGCAATCAGCCCCAGCATTTT
V: TRBV19; J: TRBJ1-2; size: NA; D: TRBD1; length: 13; CDR3: CASSRPGQGGYTF; DNA: TGTGCCAGTAGTCGTCCGGGACAGGGAGGCTACACCTTC
V: TRBV30; J: TRBJ2-5; size: NA; D: TRBD2; length: 15; CDR3: CAWSVPAGDQETQYF; DNA: TGTGCCTGGAGTGTACCAGCGGGAGACCAAGAGACCCAGTACTTC
V: TRBV6-6; J: TRBJ1-5; size: once; D: TRBD1; length: 13; CDR3: CASSPTGQQPQHF; DNA: TGTGCCAGCAGTCCGACAGGGCAACAGCCCCAGCATTTT
V: TRBV19; J: TRBJ2-2; size: few; D: TRBD1; length: 16; CDR3: CASSMSWTGSTGELFF; DNA: TGTGCCAGTAGTATGTCTTGGACAGGGAGCACCGGGGAGCTGTTTTTT
V: TRBV9; J: TRBJ2-3; size: NA; D: TRBD2; length: 16; CDR3: CASSVTSGSSTDTQYF; DNA: TGTGCCAGCAGCGTGACTAGCGGGAGCAGCACAGATACGCAGTATTTT
V: TRBV6-1; J: TRBJ1-2; size: NA; D: NA; length: 14; CDR3: CASSGNRYNYGYTF; DNA: TGTGCCAGCAGTGGAAACAGGTACAACTATGGCTACACCTTC
V: TRBV30; J: TRBJ2-1; size: NA; D: TRBD2; length: 15; CDR3: CAWSVLAGAWNEQFF; DNA: TGTGCCTGGAGTGTACTAGCGGGAGCATGGAATGAGCAGTTCTTC
V: TRBV10-1; J: TRBJ1-6; size: NA; D: TRBD1; length: 18; CDR3: CASSPDRAASSYNSPLHF; DNA: TGCGCCAGCAGCCCTGACAGGGCCGCGAGCTCCTATAATTCACCCCTCCACTTT
V: TRBV7-9; J: TRBJ1-4; size: NA; D: TRBD1; length: 15; CDR3: CASSLTGARDEKLFF; DNA: TGTGCCAGCAGCCTCACAGGGGCTCGAGATGAAAAACTGTTTTTT
V: TRBV19; J: TRBJ1-2; size: NA; D: TRBD1; length: 17; CDR3: CASSFLSHGTATYGYTF; DNA: TGTGCCAGTAGTTTTTTGAGTCACGGGACAGCGACCTATGGCTACACCTTC
V: TRBV29-1; J: TRBJ2-3; size: NA; D: NA; length: 13; CDR3: CSVDPTGIDTQYF; DNA: TGCAGCGTCGACCCCACAGGGATAGATACGCAGTATTTT
V: TRBV10-3; J: TRBJ1-5; size: NA; D: TRBD1; length: 16; CDR3: CAISESRGQGDQPQHF; DNA: TGTGCCATCAGTGAGTCCCGAGGACAGGGGGACCAGCCCCAGCATTTT
V: TRBV5-6; J: TRBJ1-4; size: NA; D: NA; length: 14; CDR3: CASSLRGLGEKLFF; DNA: TGTGCCAGCAGCTTGCGGGGGTTGGGGGAAAAACTGTTTTTT
V: TRBV7-8; J: TRBJ2-7; size: once; D: TRBD1; length: 14; CDR3: CASSWDRTSYEQYF; DNA: TGTGCCAGCAGCTGGGACAGGACTTCCTACGAGCAGTACTTC
V: TRBV30; J: TRBJ2-7; size: NA; D: TRBD2; length: 22; CDR3: CAWSVFRSFGGLAGGRNYEQYF; DNA: TGTGCCTGGAGTGTATTCCGCTCGTTCGGTGGACTAGCGGGAGGTAGGAATTACGAGCAGTACTTC
V: TRBV28; J: TRBJ1-2; size: NA; D: TRBD1; length: 14; CDR3: CASSPSWTGYGYTF; DNA: TGTGCCAGCAGTCCTTCGTGGACAGGCTATGGCTACACCTTC
V: TRBV19; J: TRBJ1-5; size: few; D: NA; length: 15; CDR3: CASSPRDIGNQPQHF; DNA: TGTGCCAGTAGTCCCCGGGACATCGGCAATCAGCCCCAGCATTTT
V: TRBV29-1; J: TRBJ2-7; size: once; D: NA; length: 13; CDR3: CSVEDSREYEQYF; DNA: TGCAGCGTTGAGGACTCCCGGGAATACGAGCAGTACTTC
V: TRBV5-6; J: TRBJ2-5; size: NA; D: NA; length: 15; CDR3: CASSRPLVGQETQYF; DNA: TGTGCCAGCAGCCGGCCACTAGTGGGCCAAGAGACCCAGTACTTC
V: TRBV7-9; J: TRBJ1-1; size: NA; D: NA; length: 15; CDR3: CASSLGGRDGVGAFF; DNA: TGTGCCAGCAGCTTAGGGGGCAGGGATGGGGTTGGAGCTTTCTTT
V: TRBV28; J: TRBJ1-2; size: NA; D: NA; length: 13; CDR3: CASSNTRYYGYTF; DNA: TGTGCCAGCAGCAATACGCGGTATTATGGCTACACCTTC
V: TRBV7-9; J: TRBJ2-3; size: once; D: NA; length: 15; CDR3: CASSLASGHTDTQYF; DNA: TGTGCCAGCAGCTTAGCTAGCGGTCACACAGATACGCAGTATTTT
V: TRBV11-2; J: TRBJ1-5; size: few; D: TRBD1; length: 14; CDR3: CASSTTGGNQPQHF; DNA: TGTGCCAGCAGCACCACAGGGGGCAATCAGCCCCAGCATTTT
V: TRBV5-4; J: TRBJ2-3; size: NA; D: TRBD2; length: 15; CDR3: CASSPTSGSTDTQYF; DNA: TGTGCCAGCAGCCCGACTAGCGGGAGTACAGATACGCAGTATTTT
V: TRBV5-4; J: TRBJ2-5; size: NA; D: TRBD1; length: 16; CDR3: CASSPRDRGRGETQYF; DNA: TGTGCCAGCAGCCCCCGGGACAGGGGGCGAGGGGAGACCCAGTACTTC
V: TRBV19; J: TRBJ1-1; size: NA; D: NA; length: 13; CDR3: CASSPDWNTEAFF; DNA: TGTGCCAGTAGTCCGGACTGGAACACTGAAGCTTTCTTT
V: TRBV27; J: TRBJ1-2; size: NA; D: NA; length: 15; CDR3: CASSYGSNTNYGYTF; DNA: TGTGCCAGCAGCTACGGGTCCAACACTAACTATGGCTACACCTTC
V: TRBV14; J: TRBJ1-4; size: NA; D: NA; length: 15; CDR3: CASRRAGTTDEKLFF; DNA: TGTGCCAGCAGACGCGCCGGGACAACAGATGAAAAACTGTTTTTT
V: TRBV5-1; J: TRBJ1-2; size: NA; D: TRBD1; length: 14; CDR3: CASTPRGEDYGYTF; DNA: TGCGCCAGCACCCCCAGGGGGGAAGACTATGGCTACACCTTC
V: TRBV2; J: TRBJ1-5; size: NA; D: TRBD1; length: 16; CDR3: CASSGPTGTSNQPQHF; DNA: TGTGCCAGCAGTGGGCCGACAGGGACTAGCAATCAGCCCCAGCATTTT
V: TRBV19; J: TRBJ1-1; size: few; D: TRBD1; length: 13; CDR3: CASSITGGTEAFF; DNA: TGTGCCAGTAGTATAACAGGGGGCACTGAAGCTTTCTTT
V: TRBV4-3; J: TRBJ2-2; size: NA; D: NA; length: 18; CDR3: CASSQEVTGQRVAGELFF; DNA: TGCGCCAGCAGCCAAGAGGTCACGGGACAAAGGGTCGCCGGGGAGCTGTTTTTT
V: TRBV11-2; J: TRBJ2-3; size: NA; D: TRBD2; length: 18; CDR3: CASSYSTGTSVQGDTQYF; DNA: TGTGCCAGCAGCTATTCTACCGGGACTAGCGTGCAAGGAGATACGCAGTATTTT
V: TRBV6-5; J: TRBJ1-1; size: NA; D: NA; length: 14; CDR3: CASNRQGPNTEAFF; DNA: TGTGCCAGCAATAGGCAGGGCCCGAACACTGAAGCTTTCTTT
V: TRBV6-6; J: TRBJ2-1; size: NA; D: NA; length: 14; CDR3: CASSYPSTGTPQFF; DNA: TGTGCCAGCAGTTACCCTTCAACAGGGACGCCGCAGTTCTTC
V: TRBV6-4; J: TRBJ2-1; size: NA; D: TRBD2; length: 17; CDR3: CASSDSSGAGGKNEQFF; DNA: TGTGCCAGCAGTGACTCATCAGGAGCGGGGGGGAAGAATGAGCAGTTCTTC
V: TRBV5-1; J: TRBJ2-2; size: NA; D: NA; length: 18; CDR3: CASNSQARGRANTGELFF; DNA: TGCGCCAGCAACTCTCAAGCCAGGGGCCGAGCGAACACCGGGGAGCTGTTTTTT
V: TRBV10-3; J: TRBJ1-1; size: NA; D: TRBD1; length: 16; CDR3: CAIRARQGLENTEAFF; DNA: TGTGCCATCAGGGCTAGACAGGGACTTGAAAACACTGAAGCTTTCTTT
V: TRBV6-5; J: TRBJ2-7; size: NA; D: NA; length: 14; CDR3: CASSYGTRGLEQYF; DNA: TGTGCCAGCAGTTACGGGACAAGGGGTCTGGAGCAGTACTTC